A selection of T cell receptor beta chains follows, all from one sample in a study of identical twins. Each CDR3 protein is one row after TCRdb ran MiXCR on the 5' RACE reads. The sample yields around 290,000 distinct CDR3 sequences, 7.5% to 9.5% seen once. These same data were also listed under a study on yellow fever vaccine responses in identical twins.

The material sequenced was CD8+ T cells sorted from blood. Receptors originate from a woman between 18 and 29 years old in good health. Both conserved end residues are part of each CDR3. D genes are given only for firm matches. Clone size is shown for a subset of rows, as once, few, many or a class of expanded clone.

j_call clone_size v_call d_call cdr3_nt cdr3_aa
TRBJ1-4 - TRBV29-1 - TGCAGCGTTGAAGGACTCGAAAAACTGTTTTTT CSVEGLEKLFF
TRBJ1-3 many TRBV11-2 - TGTGCCAGCAGCTTAGATTTGGGAAACACCATATATTTT CASSLDLGNTIYF
TRBJ2-2 - TRBV5-1 - TGCGCCAGCCTGCCCGGATCTACCACCGGGGAGCTGTTTTTT CASLPGSTTGELFF
TRBJ2-2 many TRBV11-2 TRBD2 TGTGCCAGCAGCTTAGATTTCAGACTAGCGGGGGAGCTGTTTTTT CASSLDFRLAGELFF
TRBJ1-6 many TRBV4-1 - TGCGCCAGCAGCCAAGATCGGAGCTCCTATAATTCACCCCTCCACTTT CASSQDRSSYNSPLHF
TRBJ2-5 - TRBV7-3 - TGTGCCAGCAGCTTGACAGGATTGGGGGAGACCCAGTACTTC CASSLTGLGETQYF
TRBJ2-1 many TRBV29-1 TRBD1 TGCAGCGTTGAAGATTCAGGGGGCAATGAGCAGTTCTTC CSVEDSGGNEQFF
TRBJ2-5 few TRBV20-1 - TGCAGTGCTAGAGGAGCCAGCGAACAAGAGACCCAGTACTTC CSARGASEQETQYF
TRBJ2-7 - TRBV6-2/TRBV6-3 TRBD2 TGTGCCAGCATCTCGATAGCGGGAGGGTACTACTACGAGCAGTACTTC CASISIAGGYYYEQYF
TRBJ2-1 few TRBV20-1 - TGCAGTGGGGAAAGGGGTGTTGGGACAATCAATTACAATGAGCAGTTCTTC CSGERGVGTINYNEQFF
TRBJ2-1 few TRBV4-3 - TGCGCCAGCAGCCAAGACCCGGACAGCTGGGGTCAGTTCTTC CASSQDPDSWGQFF
TRBJ2-5 - TRBV4-2 TRBD2 TGTGCCAGCAGCCAAGTAGCATCCGGGGGGGCGGGAGAGACCCAGTACTTC CASSQVASGGAGETQYF
TRBJ2-3 many TRBV11-2 TRBD2 TGTGCCAGCAGCTCCCGACTAGCGGGAGATACGCAGTATTTT CASSSRLAGDTQYF
TRBJ2-7 many TRBV7-9 - TGTGCCAGCAGCTTATTTCCAGGACCCAAGTCAGGCTACGAGCAGTACTTC CASSLFPGPKSGYEQYF
TRBJ2-7 few TRBV28 TRBD2 TGTGCCAGCAGTTTATGGCCCGCAGTAGCGGGAGTGAGCTACGAGCAGTACTTC CASSLWPAVAGVSYEQYF
TRBJ2-7 many TRBV21-1 - TGTGCCAGCAGGAGACAGGGATCAGGGGAGCAGTACTTC CASRRQGSGEQYF
TRBJ2-5 - TRBV11-2 - TGTGCCAGCAGCTTACCCTACTTGGAGACCCAGTACTTC CASSLPYLETQYF
TRBJ1-1 few TRBV6-2/TRBV6-3 - TGTGCCAGCTCATCCTGGGGCGGCGGGGTTGCTGAAGCTTTCTTT CASSSWGGGVAEAFF
TRBJ2-1 - TRBV18 - TGTGCCAGCTCACCGCCCGCGGGGACTGAGCAGTTCTTC CASSPPAGTEQFF
TRBJ2-1 - TRBV2 - TGTGCCAGCAGTGTTGGCAGGTACAATGAGCAGTTCTTC CASSVGRYNEQFF
TRBJ2-1 - TRBV20-1 TRBD2 TGCAGTGCTAGAGTCGCGGGACTACGACCCGACACGGATGAGCAGTTCTTC CSARVAGLRPDTDEQFF
TRBJ1-5 - TRBV6-2/TRBV6-3 - TGTGCCAGCAGCAGTGATGACGTGACATACTATCAGCCCCAGCATTTT CASSSDDVTYYQPQHF
TRBJ2-4 - TRBV11-2 - TGTGCCAGCAGCTTAGGTTTACTAGAACCTAATAAAAACATTCAGTACTTC CASSLGLLEPNKNIQYF
TRBJ2-5 few TRBV25-1 TRBD1 TGTGCCAGCAGTCCCCAGTACCCGGTCGGTGGGACCGGACAGGGGGTTGGGGAGACCCAGTACTTC CASSPQYPVGGTGQGVGETQYF
TRBJ2-1 - TRBV11-2 - TGTGCCAGCACCCTAATGGTTAGCGATGAGCAGTTCTTC CASTLMVSDEQFF
TRBJ2-1 many TRBV6-2/TRBV6-3 TRBD2 TGTGCCAGCAGACCCACTAGCGACCTCTCCAATGAGCAGTTCTTC CASRPTSDLSNEQFF
TRBJ1-2 many TRBV28 - TGTGCCAGCAGCAGTCTCAGGGATTGGGGGGGCTACACCTTC CASSSLRDWGGYTF
TRBJ2-5 - TRBV7-2 TRBD1 TGTGCCAGCAGCTTGGACAGGGCCCCAGAGACCCAGTACTTC CASSLDRAPETQYF
TRBJ2-1 - TRBV6-2/TRBV6-3 - - CASSSSGGAGAIYNEQFF
TRBJ2-5 - TRBV7-9 TRBD2 TGTGCCAGCAGCTTAAGACTAGCGGAAGAAGAGACCCAGTACTTC CASSLRLAEEETQYF
TRBJ2-7 few TRBV4-1 TRBD1 TGCGCCAGCAGCCCTCAATGGGGACAGACATACGAGCAGTACTTC CASSPQWGQTYEQYF
TRBJ2-2 many TRBV6-5 - TGTGCCAGCAACTCAATGACCGGGGAGCTGTTTTTT CASNSMTGELFF
TRBJ2-7 many TRBV7-9 - TGTGCCAGCAGCTCTCGACAGCACTACGAGCAGTACTTC CASSSRQHYEQYF
TRBJ2-7 - TRBV7-2 TRBD2 TGTGCCAGCAGCCCGGGGACTAGCAGGAGCGAGCAGTACTTC CASSPGTSRSEQYF
TRBJ2-7 - TRBV27 TRBD1 TGTGCCAGCAGTTTAGGGGGGACAGGGGCAAGCTACGAGCAGTACTTC CASSLGGTGASYEQYF
TRBJ1-6 few TRBV28 - TGTGCCACCTCATTCCCAGCGGGAAATAATTCACCCCTCCACTTT CATSFPAGNNSPLHF
TRBJ2-7 few TRBV7-9 TRBD1 TGTGCCAGCAGCGCACGGGACAGCACGGACTACGAGCAGTACTTC CASSARDSTDYEQYF
TRBJ2-1 few TRBV11-3 - TGTGCCAGCAGCATGACCAAAGCCACTGAGCAGTTCTTC CASSMTKATEQFF
TRBJ2-3 - TRBV12-3/TRBV12-4 TRBD2 TGTGCCAGCAGTTTTACTGAGCGGGAGTTCGATCGATGGGGGTATACGCAGTATTTT CASSFTEREFDRWGYTQYF
TRBJ1-2 many TRBV29-1 TRBD1 TGCAGCGTTGAATTAGGGGGACAGGGGTATGGCTACACCTTC CSVELGGQGYGYTF
TRBJ2-4 few TRBV13 TRBD1 TGTGCCAGCAGCCCCCGGGACAGGGTAAACATTCAGTACTTC CASSPRDRVNIQYF
TRBJ2-3 few TRBV11-1 TRBD2 TGTGCCAGCAGCTTAGACGCCCTTAGCGGGAGGTCCACAGATACGCAGTATTTT CASSLDALSGRSTDTQYF
TRBJ2-5 many TRBV11-3 TRBD1 TGTGCCAGCAGCGGCCGGGACAGGCGTTCGGAGACCCAGTACTTC CASSGRDRRSETQYF
TRBJ2-3 few TRBV7-9 - TGTGCCAGCAGCAGCCTGGATGGAGGGGGTCGAACAGATACGCAGTATTTT CASSSLDGGGRTDTQYF
TRBJ2-5 - TRBV7-8 - TGTGGATCCAGGTCGCTGATCGGGGAGACCCAGTACTTC CGSRSLIGETQYF
TRBJ1-1 many TRBV7-6 - TGTGCCAGCAGCTTAGCACCAGGTTCAAGGACTGAAGCTTTCTTT CASSLAPGSRTEAFF
TRBJ2-7 many TRBV7-9 - TGTGCCAGCAGCTTAGTCGGGGATACCTACGAGCAGTACTTC CASSLVGDTYEQYF
TRBJ1-1 - TRBV10-3 - TGTGCCATCAGTGAGCAGGGACTGAACACTGAAGCTTTCTTT CAISEQGLNTEAFF
TRBJ2-7 - TRBV7-9 TRBD2 TGTGCCAGCAGCCCAGCGGGGTCCGCCTACGAGCAGTACTTC CASSPAGSAYEQYF
TRBJ2-1 - TRBV2 TRBD2 TGTGCCAGCACTACTAGCGGATTCTACAATGAGCAGTTCTTC CASTTSGFYNEQFF
TRBJ1-5 - TRBV2 TRBD1 TGTGCCAGCAGTTACACAGGGGGTGATCAGCCCCAGCATTTT CASSYTGGDQPQHF
TRBJ2-6 many TRBV29-1 - TGCAGCGTCGGGAAGGGTGCTGGGGCCAACGTCCTGACTTTC CSVGKGAGANVLTF
TRBJ2-1 - TRBV4-3 TRBD2 TGCGCCAGCAGCCAGGCAGGACTAGCCAACTCCTACAATGAGCAGTTCTTC CASSQAGLANSYNEQFF
TRBJ2-3 few TRBV28 TRBD1 TGTGCCAGCAGTTTGACAGGGGTTGGAGATACGCAGTATTTT CASSLTGVGDTQYF
TRBJ1-5 many TRBV7-9 - TGTGCCAGCAGCTTAGCGAAGACCAATCAGCCCCAGCATTTT CASSLAKTNQPQHF
TRBJ2-1 many TRBV25-1 - TGTGCCAGCAGTGATGGACATGTGGACTACAATGAGCAGTTCTTC CASSDGHVDYNEQFF
TRBJ2-4 - TRBV11-2 TRBD1 TGTGCCAGCAGCTCACCCGGGACAGCCTTAGCCAAAAACATTCAGTACTTC CASSSPGTALAKNIQYF
TRBJ1-1 - TRBV18 - TGTGCCAGCTCTATGGAGGGGGTTATCACTGAAGCTTTCTTT CASSMEGVITEAFF
TRBJ2-7 few TRBV4-1 - TGCGCCAGCAGCCAAGTGATCGACCTCTCGGTCAAGCAGTACTTC CASSQVIDLSVKQYF
TRBJ2-7 - TRBV20-1 TRBD2 TGCAGTGCTACATGGCTAGCGGGAGAGTGGCGGAGCTCCTACGAGCAGTACTTC CSATWLAGEWRSSYEQYF